There are a few counts of the clone carrying this TCR beta chain. Antigen: not known. The record originates from a study of T-cell memory formation after mild COVID-19. Background on the study: TCR clusters showed largely donor specificity.

V shed 4 bases, J shed 7 bases, and the junction held 8 bases outside the gene matches. Germline V gene sequence: CDR1 KGHDR, CDR2 SFDVKD. The length of the CDR3 is 15 residues. Study-wide findings and caveats: CD4+ bias marked clones expanding day 15 to 37, unlike balanced contracting clones.

5'RACE, which relied on constant-segment primers, yielded TCR alpha and TCR beta cDNA libraries carrying sample barcodes and UMIs. TCRdb used MiXCR to reprocess the 5' RACE reads, holding one entry per CDR3 protein. The table shows some 65,000 distinct CDR3 sequences, with roughly 17% occurring only once. The sequencing sample was made of PBMCs or a T cell subset sorted from them (not recorded which). The TCR comes from an adult woman who had mild COVID-19 (a few samples of this study predate the infection). Cell type and time point are not known. The V gene is TRBV24-1, the J gene TRBJ2-1, with 8 bases lining up with TRBD1. The CDR3 nucleotides are TGTGCCACCAGTGACTCTGGACAGGGTGTTAATGAGCAGTTCTTC. Translated, it gives CATSDSGQGVNEQFF.